The 5 T cell receptor beta chains presented below share a single source sample, sequenced in a study of tumor and adjacent non-tumor tissue in lung cancer. TCRbeta libraries were built with three rounds of nested PCR, modified from ARM-PCR. TCRdb processed the multiplex PCR reads anew with MiXCR; each CDR3 protein has one entry. Here the sample spans 55,000 to 70,000 distinct CDR3 sequences, just under 60% being singletons. RNA was extracted from bulk tissue without any cell sorting. The specimen sequenced was lung tumor tissue. These receptors were collected from a man aged 50 to 59 with non-small cell lung cancer.

This clonotype was counted at least ten times. The chain combines TRBV5-1 with TRBJ2-7; 9 nucleotides align to TRBD1. The CDR3 extends over 16 amino acids. CDR1 is SGHRS, CDR2 YFSETQ, per germline. The J segment lost 6 bases and the V segment lost 0 bases, leaving 10 bases of the junction unmatched. The CDR3 DNA is TGCGCCAGCAGCTTGGGACATCGGGACAGGGTCTCCGAGCAGTACTTC. It translates to CASSLGHRDRVSEQYF. The entire variable domain, with the rest obtained from reference TRBV5-1 and TRBJ2-7, is as follows: KAGVTQTPRYLIKTRGQQVTLSCSPISGHRSVSWYQQTPGQGLQFLFEYFSETQRNKGNFPGRFSGRQFSNSRSEMNVSTLELGDSALYLCASSLGHRDRVSEQYFGPGTRLTVT.

Comment on this clonotype: Just one base apart from a much larger clone, this may be a read error. The chain has TRBV10-2 and TRBJ2-1, with D perhaps matching TRBD2 (5 bases). Germline V gives CDR1 WSHSY, CDR2 SAAADI. This CDR3 spans 9 amino acids. CDR3 residues: CASGWEQSF. The CDR3 DNA reads as TGCGCCAGCGGATGGGAGCAGTCCTTC.

V gene TRBV29-1 combines with J gene TRBJ2-7; D tentatively fits TRBD1 or TRBD2 (5 bases each). Trimming cost V 6 bases and J 6 bases, with 18 bases left between them. CDR3 length equals 13 residues. Germline CDR1 SQVTM, CDR2 ANQGSEA. The DNA for the CDR3 is TGCAGCGTCCAGGGACGCGGAACATCCGAGCAGTACTTC. Amino acids: CSVQGRGTSEQYF.

This clonotype was seen more than once but under ten times. Its ends do not fully match the called genes, so a read error is possible. V and J are TRBV20-1 and TRBJ2-3; 12 bases are a match to TRBD2. This CDR3 contains 14 residues. The germline V gene has CDR1 DFQATT and CDR2 SNEGSKA (reference sequence). The CDR3 region has the DNA TGCAGTGCAACTACTAGCGGGAGGTCAGATACGCGGTATTTT. This codes for CSATTSGRSDTRYF.

Details on this clonotype: Just one base apart from a much larger clone, this may be a read error. J is TRBJ2-1 and V is TRBV4-1, with D maybe TRBD2 (6 bases). This CDR3 spans 17 amino acids. Trimming cost V 0 bases and J 6 bases, with 18 bases left between them. The germline gives CDR1 MGHRA, CDR2 YSYEKL. DNA of the CDR3: TGCGCCAGCAGCCAAGATTTGAGGACGGGGGACTTCAATGAGCAGTTCTTC. It specifies CASSQDLRTGDFNEQFF.